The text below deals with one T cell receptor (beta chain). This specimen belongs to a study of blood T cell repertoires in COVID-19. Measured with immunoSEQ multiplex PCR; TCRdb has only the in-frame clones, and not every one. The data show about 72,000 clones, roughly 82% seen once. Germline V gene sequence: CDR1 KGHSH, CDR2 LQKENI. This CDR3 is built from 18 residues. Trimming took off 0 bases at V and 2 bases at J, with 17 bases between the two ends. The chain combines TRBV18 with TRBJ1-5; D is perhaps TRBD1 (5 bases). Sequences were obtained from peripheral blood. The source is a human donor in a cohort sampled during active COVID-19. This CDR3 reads CASSPPESGIVRNQPQHF. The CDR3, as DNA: TGTGCCAGCTCACCACCTGAGTCAGGGATTGTTCGCAATCAGCCCCAGCATTTT.